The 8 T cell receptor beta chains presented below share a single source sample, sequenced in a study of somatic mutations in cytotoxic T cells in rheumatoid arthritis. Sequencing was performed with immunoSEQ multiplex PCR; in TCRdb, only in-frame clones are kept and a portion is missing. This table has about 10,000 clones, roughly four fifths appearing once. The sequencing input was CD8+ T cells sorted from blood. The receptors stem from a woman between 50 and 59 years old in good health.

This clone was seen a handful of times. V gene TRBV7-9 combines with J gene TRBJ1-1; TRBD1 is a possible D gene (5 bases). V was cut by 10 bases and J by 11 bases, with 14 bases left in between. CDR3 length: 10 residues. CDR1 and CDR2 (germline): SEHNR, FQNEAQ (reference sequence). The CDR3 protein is CAIGDFVAFF. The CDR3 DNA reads TGTGCCATAGGGGATTTTGTTGCTTTCTTT.

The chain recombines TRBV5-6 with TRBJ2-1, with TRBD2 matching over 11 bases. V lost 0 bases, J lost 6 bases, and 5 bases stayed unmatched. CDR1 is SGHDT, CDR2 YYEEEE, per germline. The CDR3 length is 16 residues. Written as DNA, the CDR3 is TGTGCCAGCAGCTTGGGTAGCGGGGGGGCGGGCAATGAGCAGTTCTTC. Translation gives CASSLGSGGAGNEQFF. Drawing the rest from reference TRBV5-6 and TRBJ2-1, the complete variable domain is DAGVTQSPTHLIKTRGQQVTLRCSPKSGHDTVSWYQQALGQGPQFIFQYYEEEERQRGNFPDRFSGHQFPNYSSELNVNALLLGDSALYLCASSLGSGGAGNEQFFGPGTRLTVL.

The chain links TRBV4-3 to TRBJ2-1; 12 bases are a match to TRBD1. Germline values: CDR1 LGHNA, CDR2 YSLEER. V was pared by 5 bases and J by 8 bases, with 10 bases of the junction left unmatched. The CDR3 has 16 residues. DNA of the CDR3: TGCGCCAGCAGCTCCTCCCCGGGACAGGGGGCCTATGAGCAGTTCTTC. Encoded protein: CASSSSPGQGAYEQFF.

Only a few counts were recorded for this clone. The CDR3: CASSQELVTMNTGELFF. The CDR3 region has the DNA TGTGCCAGCAGCCAAGAATTAGTGACTATGAACACCGGGGAGCTGTTTTTT. This sequence joins TRBV14 and TRBJ2-2, with TRBD2 as a possible D gene (5 bases). From germline, CDR1 is SGHDN and CDR2 FVKESK. Trimming took 0 bases from V and 1 from J, leaving 12 bases between them. The CDR3 loop spans 17 amino acids.

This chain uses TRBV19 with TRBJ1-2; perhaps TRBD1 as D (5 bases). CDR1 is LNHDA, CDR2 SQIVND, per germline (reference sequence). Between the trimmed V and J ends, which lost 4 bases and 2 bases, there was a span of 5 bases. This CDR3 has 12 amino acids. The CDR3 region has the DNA TGTGCCAGTAGTAGACAGAACTATGGCTACACCTTC. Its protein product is CASSRQNYGYTF.

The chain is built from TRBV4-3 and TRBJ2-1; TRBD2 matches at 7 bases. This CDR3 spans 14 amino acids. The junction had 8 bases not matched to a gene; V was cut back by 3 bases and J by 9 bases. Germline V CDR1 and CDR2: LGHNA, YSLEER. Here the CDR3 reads CASSQGGTSGEQFF. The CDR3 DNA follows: TGCGCCAGCAGCCAGGGGGGGACCTCCGGTGAGCAGTTCTTC.

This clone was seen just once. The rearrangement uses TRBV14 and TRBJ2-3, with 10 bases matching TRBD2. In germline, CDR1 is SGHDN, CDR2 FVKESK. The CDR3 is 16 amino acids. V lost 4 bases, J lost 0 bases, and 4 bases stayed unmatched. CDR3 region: CASSPLAGLSTDTQYF. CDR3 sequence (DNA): TGTGCCAGCAGCCCACTAGCGGGATTGAGCACAGATACGCAGTATTTT.

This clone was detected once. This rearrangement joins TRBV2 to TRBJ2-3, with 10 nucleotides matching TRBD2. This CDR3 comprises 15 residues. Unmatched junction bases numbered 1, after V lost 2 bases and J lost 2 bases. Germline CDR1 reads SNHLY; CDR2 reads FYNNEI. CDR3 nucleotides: TGTGCCAGCAGTGAAAGCGGGGGGGCCACAGATACGCAGTATTTT. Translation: CASSESGGATDTQYF.